This paragraph reports one T cell receptor (beta chain). Its antigen is currently unknown. Per sequencing run, 15-18 subjects together gave over 170 million TCR-beta sequences. TCRdb reprocessed the 5' RACE reads via MiXCR and lists one record per CDR3 protein. The table includes around 52,000 distinct CDR3 sequences, approximately 5.8% detected once. These data originate in a study of neurological immune-mediated disorders. General observations from the study: Private repertoires in all groups were suggested by the absence of shared CDR3 amino acid sequences among expanded clones across subjects.

This CDR3 contains 13 residues. Germline CDR1 and CDR2: SGHTA and FQGNSA. The V gene lost 1 base and the J gene lost 7 bases, with 8 bases spanning the gap. Sorted libraries were derived from about a million CD4+ or CD8+ T cells. Input material: CD4+ T cells from blood. This clonotype was sampled from a woman aged 18-30 years with multiple sclerosis. The rearrangement joins TRBV7-2 to TRBJ2-1; D remains unclear. CDR3 nucleotide sequence: TGTGCCAGCAGCTTAGATCTCGGTAATGAGCAGTTCTTC. It codes for CASSLDLGNEQFF.